This TCR beta chain was sequenced in a study of radiotherapy plus CTLA-4 blockade in lung cancer. Study-wide results and limits: TCR clones of tumor origin grew in blood after radiotherapy plus ipilimumab.

The CDR3 consists of 11 residues. The V end lost 2 bases, the J end lost 6 bases, and 2 bases lay between the germline ends. Germline V gene lookup returns CDR1 LGHNT and CDR2 FRNRAP. As for this clone: Its antigen is unknown.

Only in-frame clones appear in the TCRdb table, and some are missing; sequencing was by immunoSEQ multiplex PCR. The sample carries fewer than 85,000 clones, around nine tenths recorded once. This material consisted of peripheral blood, taken from a patient treated with radiotherapy plus ipilimumab. This chain links TRBV12-5 with TRBJ2-1, with D unclear. The receptor comes from a human donor with non-small cell lung cancer who had stable disease on radiotherapy plus ipilimumab. CDR3 region: CASGLSNEQFF. DNA for the CDR3: TGTGCTAGTGGTTTGAGCAATGAGCAGTTCTTC.